This T cell receptor (beta chain) came from a study of control samples from healthy donors and cancer patients. Sequencing used immunoSEQ multiplex PCR; TCRdb keeps in-frame clones, though not all of them. The table records 100,000 to 150,000 clones, 90% of them present only once. V gave up 5 bases and J gave up 4 bases; unmatched junction bases: 4. The CDR3 totals 16 residues. Germline V gene sequence: CDR1 MNHEY, CDR2 SVGEGT. The origin of this receptor is a man aged 18 to 29 in good health. Sequenced input: blood. The V call is TRBV6-2 or TRBV6-3, the J call TRBJ2-2; TRBD2 matches 13 bases. This chain's CDR3 is CASSGLAGVPTGELFF. The CDR3 nucleotides are TGTGCCAGCAGTGGACTAGCGGGAGTCCCCACCGGGGAGCTGTTTTTT.